These 13 T cell receptor beta chains were sequenced from one sample in a study of blood T cells in healthy people across ages. The authors ran a second PCR of 7 to 11 cycles using a sample-barcoded 5' primer and a J-beta primer mix. TCRdb reprocessed the 5' RACE reads via MiXCR and lists one record per CDR3 protein. The top ten clones hold approximately 13% of a sample with fewer than 950,000 distinct CDR3 sequences, about 36% of them seen once. The specimen sequenced was blood. These receptors all stem from a man between 18 and 35 years old in good health.

This clonotype was recorded at least ten times. The CDR3: CASSLQLSYGYTF. In DNA, the CDR3 is TGTGCCAGCAGCTTACAACTGTCCTATGGCTACACCTTC. This sequence joins TRBV7-2 and TRBJ1-2; no clear D gene. The CDR3 loop spans 13 amino acids. V was cut by 2 bases and J by 4 bases, with 8 bases left in between. Germline V gene sequence: CDR1 SGHTA, CDR2 FQGNSA. Combining the CDR3 with reference TRBV7-2 and TRBJ1-2 gives the whole variable domain GAGVSQSPSNKVTEKGKDVELRCDPISGHTALYWYRQSLGQGLEFLIYFQGNSAPDKSGLPSDRFSAERTGGSVSTLTIQRTQQEDSAVYLCASSLQLSYGYTFGSGTRLTVV.

The rearrangement uses TRBV6-5 and TRBJ2-5; possibly TRBD1 or TRBD2 for D (5 bases each). CDR3 size: 13 residues. Germline CDR1 reads MNHEY; CDR2 reads SVGAGI. V was cut by 0 bases and J by 10 bases, with 12 bases left in between. For the CDR3, the DNA is TGTGCCAGCAGTTACTCGACTTGGGGGAGCCAGTACTTC. Its protein product is CASSYSTWGSQYF.

In the case of this clonotype: This may arise from a read error, as a much more abundant clone is one base away. This chain joins TRBV5-1 and TRBJ2-3; TRBD2 matches at 10 bases. The CDR3 has 15 amino acids. Germline-derived CDR1 and CDR2 are SGHRS and YFSETQ. CDR3 DNA: TGCGTCAGCAGCCCGACTAGCGGGAGCACAGATACGCAGTATTTT. Translated, it gives CVSSPTSGSTDTQYF.

This clonotype was seen ten or more times. CDR3 amino acids: CASRGTGGNEQFF. The CDR3 DNA reads TGTGCCAGCAGGGGGACAGGGGGGAATGAGCAGTTCTTC. The genes are TRBV12-3 or TRBV12-4 and TRBJ2-1, with TRBD1 matching over 11 bases. Trimming cost V 6 bases and J 7 bases; bases outside gene matches: 2. This CDR3 comprises 13 residues.

This chain links TRBV7-2 with TRBJ1-6; D is ambiguous. The CDR3 is 13 amino acids. Trimming left V 8 bases short and J 7 bases short, with 12 bases between. In germline, CDR1 is SGHTA, CDR2 FQGNSA. This CDR3 is CASGRQSNSPLHF. The CDR3 DNA reads TGTGCCAGCGGTCGGCAATCCAATTCACCCCTCCACTTT.

The sample holds a few counts of this clonotype. The J gene is TRBJ1-2, the V gene TRBV20-1; 7 nucleotides match TRBD1. J lost 5 bases, V lost 0 bases, and 15 bases had no gene match. CDR1 and CDR2 from the germline V gene are DFQATT and SNEGSKA (reference sequence). This CDR3 region has 17 residues. CDR3 region: CSARDVSDRRTGYGYTF. In DNA form, the CDR3 reads TGCAGTGCTAGAGACGTATCGGACAGGCGAACAGGTTATGGCTACACCTTC.

This rearrangement joins TRBV24-1 to TRBJ2-1; 8 nucleotides agree with TRBD1. The J call could be wrong; TRBJ2-7 is a better fit for the DNA end. The CDR3 runs to 17 residues. CDR1 KGHDR and CDR2 SFDVKD come from the germline V gene. CDR3 in DNA: TGTGCCACCAGTGATGAAGGGACAGGATCCGCGTACAATGAGCAGTACTTC. Amino acid sequence: CATSDEGTGSAYNEQYF.

This clonotype was detected many times. The V call is TRBV7-2, the J call TRBJ2-3; D might be TRBD2 (6 bases). V gave up 1 base and J gave up 0 bases, with 11 bases separating them. This CDR3 is built from 16 residues. Germline V CDR1 and CDR2: SGHTA, FQGNSA. CDR3 protein: CASSLVAGGSTDTQYF. The CDR3 DNA is TGTGCCAGCAGCTTAGTGGCCGGGGGAAGCACAGATACGCAGTATTTT.

The CDR3 region is CATSRDRGPYNEQYF. CDR3 coding DNA: TGTGCCACCAGCAGGGACAGGGGGCCCTACAATGAGCAGTACTTC. The chain couples TRBV15 to TRBJ2-7; TRBD1 agrees at 11 bases. The V segment lost 3 bases and the J segment 7 bases; nucleotides outside the gene matches: 8. This CDR3 region has 15 residues. Germline-derived CDR1 and CDR2 are LNHNV and YYDKDF (reference sequence).

This sequence joins TRBV7-2 and TRBJ1-5; possibly TRBD1 for D (5 bases). Trimming shortened V by 2 bases and J by 5 bases, and 13 bases separated the two germline ends. Looked up from germline, CDR1 is SGHTA and CDR2 is FQGNSA. The CDR3 is 15 residues long. As DNA, the CDR3 is TGTGCCAGCAGCTTAACCGGCAGGGCGGATCAGCCCCAGCATTTT. The encoded protein is CASSLTGRADQPQHF. The entire variable domain, with the rest obtained from reference TRBV7-2 and TRBJ1-5, is as follows: GAGVSQSPSNKVTEKGKDVELRCDPISGHTALYWYRQSLGQGLEFLIYFQGNSAPDKSGLPSDRFSAERTGGSVSTLTIQRTQQEDSAVYLCASSLTGRADQPQHFGDGTRLSIL.

A remark on this clonotype: The junction shows a germline mismatch at one end, possibly a read error. The chain uses TRBV9 and TRBJ2-4; 9 bases match TRBD1. CDR1 and CDR2 (germline): SGDLS, YYNGEE. This CDR3 spans 16 amino acids. The CDR3 region is CAGSVGGGQGKNIQYF. DNA of the CDR3: TGTGCCGGCAGCGTAGGGGGGGGACAGGGTAAAAACATTCAGTACTTC.

The V and J genes are TRBV12-3 or TRBV12-4 and TRBJ2-7; D may be TRBD2 (6 bases). The CDR3 spans 14 residues. V was cut by 3 bases and J by 5 bases, with 14 bases left in between. The CDR3 protein is CASSFLSGDHEQYF. CDR3 sequence (DNA): TGTGCCAGCAGTTTTTTGTCGGGAGATCACGAGCAGTACTTC.

The chain couples TRBV25-1 to TRBJ1-3; 7 bases agree with TRBD1. The V gene's germline CDR1 is MGHDK and CDR2 SYGVNS. V dropped 3 bases and J dropped 4; count of bases not matched to a gene: 12. The CDR3 has 17 amino acids. The CDR3 loop reads CASSDTPRTGEGNTIYF. For the CDR3, the DNA is TGTGCCAGCAGTGACACCCCCCGCACAGGGGAAGGAAACACCATATATTTT.